The rows below give T cell receptor beta chains drawn from one sample of a study of blood T cells in healthy people across ages. TCRdb recomputed calls from the 5' RACE reads with MiXCR, one row per CDR3 protein. Seen here are roughly 1,000,000 distinct CDR3 sequences, approximately 26% observed once, and the top ten hold 0.75%. Separately, the same data were catalogued under a study of T cells of mothers and their children.

The sample was blood. The source is a girl aged 2 to 10 in good health. Both conserved end residues are part of each CDR3. The D gene is left open where the match is weak. The size of a clone is reported for some rows only, either as once, few or many, or as a class for expanded clones.

J: TRBJ2-7; size: NA; V: TRBV2; D: NA; DNA: TGTGCCAGCAGGGAGCGGGACACCTCCTACGAGCAGTACTTC; CDR3: CASRERDTSYEQYF
J: TRBJ2-7; size: NA; V: TRBV27; D: NA; DNA: TGTGCCAGCACTGATTTCAACGAGCAGTACTTC; CDR3: CASTDFNEQYF
J: TRBJ2-6; size: NA; V: TRBV7-9; D: NA; DNA: TGTGCCAGCAGCCCCCCTTGGGTGGGGGGCGCAGCCGGGGCCAACGTCCTGACTTTC; CDR3: CASSPPWVGGAAGANVLTF
J: TRBJ2-1; size: few; V: TRBV4-3; D: NA; DNA: TGCGCCAGCAGCCAAGTATTTGAGGGAGACAATGAGCAGTTCTTC; CDR3: CASSQVFEGDNEQFF
J: TRBJ2-7; size: few; V: TRBV3-1; D: NA; DNA: TGTGCCAGCAGCCAAGCGGCGCGTGGGGAATCCTGCGAGCAGTACTTC; CDR3: CASSQAARGESCEQYF
J: TRBJ2-2; size: NA; V: TRBV12-3/TRBV12-4; D: NA; DNA: TGTGCCAGCAGTCTTCAGGGGGGGGTAGGGGAGCTGTTTTTT; CDR3: CASSLQGGVGELFF
J: TRBJ2-7; size: NA; V: TRBV7-8; D: NA; DNA: TGTGCCAGCAGCCTAACCGGGCCCGAATTAACCTACGAGCAGTACTTC; CDR3: CASSLTGPELTYEQYF
J: TRBJ2-1; size: NA; V: TRBV13; D: TRBD2; DNA: TGTGCCAGCAGCTTACAGGGTAGCGGGAGGGGTTACAATGAGCAGTTCTTC; CDR3: CASSLQGSGRGYNEQFF
J: TRBJ1-5; size: few; V: TRBV6-2/TRBV6-3; D: NA; DNA: TGTGCCAGCAGTTACCGGGTCTCTGGGCGTAATCAGCCCCAGCATTTT; CDR3: CASSYRVSGRNQPQHF
J: TRBJ2-3; size: NA; V: TRBV5-6; D: NA; DNA: TGTGCCAGCAGCTTGTTAGCGGAAGACACAGATACGCAGTATTTT; CDR3: CASSLLAEDTDTQYF
J: TRBJ1-2; size: NA; V: TRBV6-5; D: NA; DNA: TGTGCCAGCAGTTACTCCTTGATGTCCGGCTACACCTTC; CDR3: CASSYSLMSGYTF
J: TRBJ2-3; size: NA; V: TRBV6-4; D: NA; DNA: TGTGCCAGCAAATCGGGACCTAGCACAGATACGCAGTATTTT; CDR3: CASKSGPSTDTQYF
J: TRBJ1-1; size: NA; V: TRBV3-1; D: TRBD1; DNA: TGTGCCAGCAGCCAGGGGGACAGGGGAAGGACTGAAGCTTTCTTT; CDR3: CASSQGDRGRTEAFF
J: TRBJ2-2; size: NA; V: TRBV12-3/TRBV12-4; D: NA; DNA: TGTGCCAGCAGTTCCAATGGCGGGGAGCTGTTTTTT; CDR3: CASSSNGGELFF
J: TRBJ1-1; size: NA; V: TRBV13; D: NA; DNA: TGTGCCAGCAGCTTCAGGTCCTTCGAGACGATTACCGAGACGAACACTGAAGCTTTCTTT; CDR3: CASSFRSFETITETNTEAFF
J: TRBJ2-5; size: few; V: TRBV20-1; D: TRBD1; DNA: TGCAGTGCTGGACAGAAGGGGGCCTGGGAGACCCAGTACTTC; CDR3: CSAGQKGAWETQYF
J: TRBJ1-1; size: NA; V: TRBV20-1; D: NA; DNA: TGCAGTGCTAGGGACCCCCTTGCGGGCTTGAACACTGAAGCTTTCTTT; CDR3: CSARDPLAGLNTEAFF
J: TRBJ1-2; size: few; V: TRBV11-2; D: TRBD1; DNA: TGTGCCAGCAGCCCTGGACAGGGGGCCCTCTATGGCTACACCTTC; CDR3: CASSPGQGALYGYTF
J: TRBJ2-1; size: NA; V: TRBV12-5; D: TRBD1; DNA: TGTGCTAGTGGTTTTTCCGGGACAGGTACATACAATGAGCAGTTCTTC; CDR3: CASGFSGTGTYNEQFF
J: TRBJ2-1; size: NA; V: TRBV19; D: NA; DNA: TGTGCCAGTAGTCCTCCTTACGACTCCTACAATGAGCAGTTCTTC; CDR3: CASSPPYDSYNEQFF
J: TRBJ1-2; size: NA; V: TRBV7-6; D: TRBD1; DNA: TGTGCCAGCAGCAAAGCGACAGGGGCTCTAGGTGGCTACACCTTC; CDR3: CASSKATGALGGYTF
J: TRBJ2-1; size: few; V: TRBV29-1; D: NA; DNA: TGCAGCGTTGCCCCCTCAGGGGGAGGGCACAATGAGCAGTTCTTC; CDR3: CSVAPSGGGHNEQFF
J: TRBJ1-5; size: few; V: TRBV3-1; D: NA; DNA: TGTGCCAGCAGCCGTATGGAGCAGCAGCCCCAGCATTTT; CDR3: CASSRMEQQPQHF
J: TRBJ2-7; size: NA; V: TRBV27; D: TRBD1; DNA: TGTGCCAGCAGTCGACAGGGACAGATCTCCTACGAGCAGTACTTC; CDR3: CASSRQGQISYEQYF
J: TRBJ2-5; size: few; V: TRBV5-6; D: TRBD1; DNA: TGTGCCGGAAGCCAGGGGGTGGAGACCCAGTACTTC; CDR3: CAGSQGVETQYF
J: TRBJ2-1; size: NA; V: TRBV21-1; D: NA; DNA: TGTGCCAGCAAAGGGACCGGGACTAGCGGGGGGGATGAGCAGTTCTTC; CDR3: CASKGTGTSGGDEQFF
J: TRBJ2-7; size: NA; V: TRBV6-1; D: NA; DNA: TGTACCAGCATGGCGGCCCCCTACGAGCAGTACTTC; CDR3: CTSMAAPYEQYF
J: TRBJ1-4; size: few; V: TRBV4-3; D: NA; DNA: TGCGCCAGCAGCCAACGTTACAGTGCAACTAATGAAAAACTGTTTTTT; CDR3: CASSQRYSATNEKLFF
J: TRBJ2-1; size: NA; V: TRBV5-5; D: NA; DNA: TGTGCCAGCAGCTTGACCACTGGACTGAATGAGCAGTTCTTC; CDR3: CASSLTTGLNEQFF
J: TRBJ1-2; size: NA; V: TRBV5-1; D: NA; DNA: TGCGCCAGCAGCTTGGCCTGGGGAGGGGCAGAGGCTAACTATGGCTACACCTTC; CDR3: CASSLAWGGAEANYGYTF
J: TRBJ2-3; size: NA; V: TRBV28; D: NA; DNA: TGTGCCAGCAGTTTTTTGGGGGCCGGAGCTGGGGGAACAGATACGCAGTATTTT; CDR3: CASSFLGAGAGGTDTQYF
J: TRBJ2-5; size: NA; V: TRBV12-3/TRBV12-4; D: NA; DNA: TGTGCCAGCAAATCCCCACGGAAAGAGACCCAGTACTTC; CDR3: CASKSPRKETQYF
J: TRBJ1-5; size: few; V: TRBV4-1; D: NA; DNA: TGCGCCAGCAGCCAAGAGGGTGATCAGCCCCAGCATTTT; CDR3: CASSQEGDQPQHF
J: TRBJ2-2; size: NA; V: TRBV7-7; D: TRBD1; DNA: TGTGCTAGCAGCACCGACAGGGGGGAGAGGCTGTTTTTT; CDR3: CASSTDRGERLFF
J: TRBJ1-1; size: NA; V: TRBV29-1; D: NA; DNA: TGCAGCGCCCGCGGGGAGAACACTGAAGCTTTCTTT; CDR3: CSARGENTEAFF
J: TRBJ2-5; size: NA; V: TRBV3-1; D: NA; DNA: TGTGCCAGCAGCCAAGATCACAGGAGGCTGGAGACCCAGTACTTC; CDR3: CASSQDHRRLETQYF
J: TRBJ1-1; size: NA; V: TRBV7-2; D: TRBD1; DNA: TGTGCCAGCAGCTTAGCCCGACAGGGGGCATACACTGAAGCTTTCTTT; CDR3: CASSLARQGAYTEAFF
J: TRBJ2-7; size: NA; V: TRBV20-1; D: TRBD1; DNA: TGCAGTGCTAGAGGGGTAGGACAGGGACTCGAGCAGTACTTC; CDR3: CSARGVGQGLEQYF
J: TRBJ2-5; size: NA; V: TRBV3-1; D: NA; DNA: TGTGCCAGCAGCCAAGATGTGCCCCAGTACTTC; CDR3: CASSQDVPQYF
J: TRBJ1-5; size: few; V: TRBV7-2; D: NA; DNA: TGTGCCAGCAGCCAAACTGGGGGGGCTCGGCAGCCCCAGCATTTT; CDR3: CASSQTGGARQPQHF
J: TRBJ1-2; size: NA; V: TRBV7-3; D: NA; DNA: TGTGCCAGCAGCCCTGGGCCGGGATTCTATGGCTACACCTTC; CDR3: CASSPGPGFYGYTF
J: TRBJ1-1; size: few; V: TRBV12-3/TRBV12-4; D: NA; DNA: TGTGCCAGCTCTATGGTAGTAGGGACTGAAGCTTTCTTT; CDR3: CASSMVVGTEAFF